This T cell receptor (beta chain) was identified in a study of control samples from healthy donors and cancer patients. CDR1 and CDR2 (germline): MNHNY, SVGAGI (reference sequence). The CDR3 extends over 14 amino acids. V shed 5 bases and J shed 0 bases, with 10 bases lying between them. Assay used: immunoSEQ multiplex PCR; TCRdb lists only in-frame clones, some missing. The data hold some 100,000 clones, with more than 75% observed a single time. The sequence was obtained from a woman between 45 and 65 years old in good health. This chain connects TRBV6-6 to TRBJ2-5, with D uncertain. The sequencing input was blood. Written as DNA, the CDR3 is TGTGCCAGCAGTACCCCTGGTGACCAAGAGACCCAGTACTTC. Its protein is CASSTPGDQETQYF.